Each of the 28 T cell receptor beta chains below was sequenced from the same sample in a study of blood T cell repertoires in COVID-19. Profiled with immunoSEQ multiplex PCR; TCRdb holds only in-frame clones, not every one. In the table there are more than 400,000 clones, 70% to 90% of which are singletons. Sequencing was performed on peripheral blood. The receptors were sampled from a human donor in a cohort sampled during active COVID-19.

The V and J genes are TRBV5-6 and TRBJ2-5, with 8 bases lining up with TRBD2. CDR1 is SGHDT, CDR2 YYEEEE, per germline. The CDR3 has 15 amino acids. V lost 4 bases to trimming and J lost 3 bases; unmatched junction nucleotides: 8. The CDR3 sequence: CASSTGAGGEETQYF. CDR3 in DNA: TGTGCCAGCAGCACGGGGGCGGGGGGCGAAGAGACCCAGTACTTC.

This chain connects TRBV19 to TRBJ2-7, with 7 bases fitting TRBD1. Per germline, CDR1 LNHDA and CDR2 SQIVND (reference sequence). The CDR3 has 15 amino acids. V was clipped by 3 bases and J by 0 bases; unmatched bases: 5. The CDR3 DNA sequence: TGTGCCAGTAGTATTTTTGGGGACAGCTCCTACGAGCAGTACTTC. Its translation: CASSIFGDSSYEQYF.

As for this clone: This sample also contains other DNA sequences that code for the same CDR3. CDR3 sequence: CASSLLRREGETQYF. The CDR3 DNA follows: TGTGCCAGCAGCTTACTACGCAGGGAGGGAGAGACCCAGTACTTC. The rearrangement uses TRBV11-2 and TRBJ2-5; TRBD2 matches 7 bases. The CDR3 extends over 15 amino acids. The V gene's germline CDR1 is SGHAT and CDR2 FQNNGV. J gave up 4 bases and V 2 bases, and 7 bases lay outside the gene matches.

The J gene is TRBJ2-7, the V gene TRBV7-2; 9 nucleotides match TRBD1. The CDR3 extends over 15 amino acids. Germline trimming cut 5 bases from V and 2 bases from J; bases unmatched to any gene: 7. Per the germline V gene, CDR1 is SGHTA and CDR2 is FQGNSA. The CDR3 nucleotides read TGTGCCAGCAGCCCGGGACAGGGAACAACCTACGAGCAGTACTTC. This encodes CASSPGQGTTYEQYF.

The chain recombines TRBV28 with TRBJ2-6; TRBD1 matches at 7 bases. Germline CDR1 is MDHEN and CDR2 is SYDVKM. With 8 bases clipped from V and 0 bases from J, the junction kept 13 bases outside the gene matches. This CDR3 has 18 amino acids. CDR3 sequence: CASLAGTASISGANVLTF. In DNA form, the CDR3 reads TGTGCCAGCCTGGCCGGGACAGCCTCTATCTCTGGGGCCAACGTCCTGACTTTC.

The sample holds one count of this clone. This sequence joins TRBV5-1 and TRBJ2-2; 8 bases map to TRBD2. The CDR3 is 16 amino acids. CDR1 and CDR2 from the germline V gene are SGHRS and YFSETQ. Trimming removed 1 base from V and 6 bases from J; junction bases left unmatched: 8. CDR3 coding DNA: TGCGCCAGCAGCTTGTCGGGACTAGTCTCTCCCGGGGAGCTGTTTTTT. Translation gives CASSLSGLVSPGELFF. Combining the CDR3 with reference TRBV5-1 and TRBJ2-2 gives the whole variable domain KAGVTQTPRYLIKTRGQQVTLSCSPISGHRSVSWYQQTPGQGLQFLFEYFSETQRNKGNFPGRFSGRQFSNSRSEMNVSTLELGDSALYLCASSLSGLVSPGELFFGEGSRLTVL.

V and J are TRBV9 and TRBJ1-5; 8 nucleotides match TRBD1. Germline trimming cut 5 bases from V and 6 bases from J; bases unmatched to any gene: 7. CDR3 length: 14 residues. The germline CDR1 and CDR2 sequences are SGDLS and YYNGEE. DNA for the CDR3: TGTGCCAGCAGTGCCTCAGGGGGCCGTCAGCCCCAGCATTTT. It encodes CASSASGGRQPQHF.

The chain employs TRBV6-4 and TRBJ2-3, with TRBD1 as a possible D gene (5 bases). V lost 5 bases and J lost 3, with 12 bases in between. Germline loops: CDR1 MRHNA, CDR2 SNTAGT. This CDR3 is 14 amino acids long. CDR3 in amino acids: CASSWEGATDTQYF. The CDR3, as DNA: TGTGCCAGCAGTTGGGAAGGGGCAACAGATACGCAGTATTTT.

The genes are TRBV28 and TRBJ1-1, with 7 bases identical to TRBD1. Germline values: CDR1 MDHEN, CDR2 SYDVKM. CDR3 length equals 13 residues. V shed 7 bases, J shed 6 bases, and the junction held 8 bases outside the gene matches. The CDR3 protein is CASNRDRGSEAFF. CDR3 coding DNA: TGTGCCAGCAACCGGGACAGAGGATCTGAAGCTTTCTTT.

The chain employs TRBV30 and TRBJ1-1; TRBD1 might be the D (6 bases). The CDR3 is made up of 16 amino acids. V was cut by 2 bases and J by 1 base, with 17 bases left in between. The germline gives CDR1 GTSNPN, CDR2 SVGIG (reference sequence). The DNA of the CDR3 is TGTGCCTGGAGTACAGGGCTACTTCCCGGGAACACTGAAGCTTTCTTT. It yields the protein CAWSTGLLPGNTEAFF. Full variable domain (rest looked up from reference TRBV30 and TRBJ1-1): SQTIHQWPATLVQPVGSPLSLECTVEGTSNPNLYWYRQAAGRGLQLLFYSVGIGQISSEVPQNLSASRPQDRQFILSSKKLLLSDSGFYLCAWSTGLLPGNTEAFFGQGTRLTVV.

V gene TRBV6-2 or TRBV6-3 combines with J gene TRBJ1-1; no reliable D call. Trimming shortened V by 2 bases and J by 8 bases, and 6 bases separated the two germline ends. Germline CDR1 and CDR2: MNHEY and SVGEGT. The CDR3 is 11 amino acids. CDR3 DNA: TGTGCCAGCAGTTACGGCTGGGAAGCTTTCTTT. Protein sequence: CASSYGWEAFF.

A single count supports this clone. The V call is TRBV6-5, the J call TRBJ2-2; no firm D call. Germline values: CDR1 MNHEY, CDR2 SVGAGI. This CDR3 is built from 13 residues. V lost 0 bases and J lost 5, with 4 bases in between. Here the CDR3 reads CASSYSRTGELFF. The CDR3, as DNA: TGTGCCAGCAGTTACTCGCGGACCGGGGAGCTGTTTTTT.

The chain has TRBV30 and TRBJ1-1; 10 bases line up with TRBD1. Unmatched junction bases numbered 1, after V lost 3 bases and J lost 3 bases. The V gene's germline CDR1 is GTSNPN and CDR2 SVGIG (reference sequence). This CDR3 has 13 residues. The CDR3 DNA reads as TGTGCCTGGAGAGGACAGGGGGACACTGAAGCTTTCTTT. This encodes CAWRGQGDTEAFF.

This clone was counted at least ten times. The chain joins TRBV28 to TRBJ2-1, with 10 bases identical to TRBD2. Germline V CDR1 and CDR2: MDHEN, SYDVKM. The CDR3 has 15 residues. V shed 2 bases, J shed 9 bases, and the junction held 7 bases outside the gene matches. The CDR3 region has the DNA TGTGCCAGCAGTTTAGAGCGGGAGGGCCTAGTTGAGCAGTTCTTC. Translating it yields CASSLEREGLVEQFF.

V and J are TRBV30 and TRBJ1-3, with 12 bases matching TRBD1. The germline V gene encodes CDR1 GTSNPN and CDR2 SVGIG (reference sequence). The CDR3 is 18 amino acids. V dropped 5 bases and J dropped 0; count of bases not matched to a gene: 11. The CDR3 spells CAWSPGQGALSSGNTIYF. The CDR3 nucleotides are TGTGCCTGGTCGCCGGGACAGGGGGCCCTTAGCTCTGGAAACACCATATATTTT.

The chain combines TRBV9 with TRBJ2-1; 9 bases line up with TRBD1. V lost 4 bases, J lost 2 bases, and 4 bases stayed unmatched. The CDR3 consists of 15 residues. From germline, CDR1 is SGDLS and CDR2 YYNGEE. CDR3 loop: CASSSGTGPYNEQFF. The DNA for the CDR3 is TGTGCCAGCAGCTCCGGGACAGGGCCCTACAATGAGCAGTTCTTC. Drawing the rest from reference TRBV9 and TRBJ2-1, the complete variable domain is DSGVTQTPKHLITATGQRVTLRCSPRSGDLSVYWYQQSLDQGLQFLIQYYNGEERAKGNILERFSAQQFPDLHSELNLSSLELGDSALYFCASSSGTGPYNEQFFGPGTRLTVL.

The V call is TRBV30, the J call TRBJ2-7; 10 positions agree with TRBD1. With 2 bases clipped from V and 3 bases from J, the junction kept 7 bases outside the gene matches. The CDR3 extends over 15 amino acids. Germline assignment: CDR1 GTSNPN and CDR2 SVGIG (reference sequence). The CDR3 nucleotides read TGTGCCTGGAGTCGGGGACAGGGGCTCGACTACGAGCAGTACTTC. This sequence encodes CAWSRGQGLDYEQYF.

The table lists this clone with a count of one. This chain joins TRBV6-4 and TRBJ1-5; no firm D call. Per germline, CDR1 MRHNA and CDR2 SNTAGT. Trimming took 4 bases from V and 0 from J, leaving 10 bases between them. The CDR3 is 15 amino acids. CDR3 sequence (DNA): TGTGCCAGCAGTGCAACATCGAATAGCAATCAGCCCCAGCATTTT. Residues: CASSATSNSNQPQHF.

The V gene is TRBV15, the J gene TRBJ2-7; D is perhaps TRBD1 (5 bases). The CDR3 is 15 residues long. Germline CDR1 is LNHNV and CDR2 is YYDKDF (reference sequence). Trimming pared 0 bases from V and 2 bases from J, leaving 11 bases between. The CDR3: CATSRDLARAYEQYF. The CDR3 DNA sequence: TGTGCCACCAGCAGAGACTTGGCCAGGGCCTACGAGCAGTACTTC.

This sequence joins TRBV9 and TRBJ1-5, with D perhaps TRBD1 (5 bases). This CDR3 comprises 14 residues. The ends were cut back, 7 bases at V and 3 bases at J, with 14 bases in the middle. Germline-derived CDR1 and CDR2 are SGDLS and YYNGEE. CDR3 nucleotides: TGTGCCAGCGGGGCAGGCGGTCTCAATCAGCCCCAGCATTTT. It translates to CASGAGGLNQPQHF.

V and J are TRBV2 and TRBJ1-5; D uncertain. There are 14 residues in the CDR3. The V end was cut by 1 base, the J end by 0 bases, with 4 bases between. Germline assignment: CDR1 SNHLY and CDR2 FYNNEI. The CDR3 spells CASSEGSSNQPQHF. In DNA form, the CDR3 reads TGTGCCAGCAGTGAAGGGAGTAGCAATCAGCCCCAGCATTTT.

A few counts support this clone. The sample has other DNA sequences that encode this CDR3 too. The chain joins TRBV5-1 to TRBJ2-7; no clear D gene. The V gene's germline CDR1 is SGHRS and CDR2 YFSETQ. Deletions cut 0 bases from V and 0 bases from J, with 7 bases between. The CDR3 is made up of 14 amino acids. CDR3 in DNA: TGCGCCAGCAGCTTGGGCCTCAGCTCCTACGAGCAGTACTTC. Residues: CASSLGLSSYEQYF.

The chain is built from TRBV2 and TRBJ1-3; D perhaps matches TRBD1 (5 bases). Deletions cut 11 bases from V and 2 bases from J, with 13 bases between. CDR3 length: 13 residues. From germline, CDR1 is SNHLY and CDR2 FYNNEI. CDR3 in DNA: TGTGCCGGAAAGGGACTTCCTGGAAACACCATATATTTT. Protein product: CAGKGLPGNTIYF.

To note about this clone: Germline and junction disagree at one end, which may indicate a read error. The J gene is TRBJ2-5, the V gene TRBV3-1 (or the pseudogene TRBV3-2); D is perhaps TRBD2 (6 bases). The CDR3 has 16 amino acids. Germline V lookup: CDR1 LGHDT, CDR2 YNNKEL (reference sequence). The CDR3 loop is CASSQDPGGAQGTQYF. In DNA form, the CDR3 reads TGTGCCAGCAGCCAAGATCCGGGCGGGGCACAAGGGACCCAGTACTTC.

The V and J genes are TRBV27 and TRBJ2-7, with a possible D match to TRBD2 (5 bases). Germline V gene sequence: CDR1 MNHEY, CDR2 SMNVEV (reference sequence). This CDR3 spans 13 amino acids. V lost 6 bases and J lost 2, with 11 bases in between. Here the CDR3 DNA reads TGTGCCAGCAGCCCCGGGATCCCCTACGAGCAGTACTTC. Its protein is CASSPGIPYEQYF.

V and J are TRBV29-1 and TRBJ1-2; TRBD1 might be the D (5 bases). Per germline, CDR1 SQVTM and CDR2 ANQGSEA. The CDR3 sequence is 13 residues long. The CDR3 DNA is TGCACCGCCCTTCGGGGGGAAAACTATGGCTACACCTTC. Amino acids: CTALRGENYGYTF.

V usage is TRBV7-3 and J usage is TRBJ2-1; TRBD2 matches 10 bases. Trimming cost V 5 bases and J 3 bases; bases outside gene matches: 4. This CDR3 spans 15 amino acids. Germline values: CDR1 SGHTA, CDR2 FQGTGA. This CDR3 is CASSRTSGNYNEQFF. As DNA, the CDR3 is TGTGCCAGCAGCCGGACTAGCGGCAACTACAATGAGCAGTTCTTC.

The chain couples TRBV24-1 to TRBJ2-7; 9 bases align to TRBD2. CDR3 length equals 16 residues. V trimming: 4 bases; J trimming: 6 bases; junction bases outside the gene matches: 12. Germline assignment: CDR1 KGHDR and CDR2 SFDVKD. CDR3 in amino acids: CATSDSRAGGSREQYF. In DNA form, the CDR3 reads TGTGCCACCAGTGACTCGAGAGCGGGAGGCTCCCGCGAGCAGTACTTC.